The rows below give T cell receptor beta chains drawn from one sample of a study of T-cell reconstitution after alpha-beta-depleted transplantation in children. TCRdb independently ran MiXCR on the PCR reads; one entry per CDR3 protein. The sample shows over 200,000 distinct CDR3 sequences, roughly a tenth of them seen only once. The source was PBMCs, collected before TCRalphabeta/CD19-depleted stem cell transplant. The receptors shown here come from a child under three years old with acute myeloid leukemia, due to receive a stem cell transplant. Both conserved end residues are part of each CDR3. The order of the fields is CDR3 DNA, CDR3 protein, J gene, CDR3 length, clone size, V gene, D gene. The D gene is left open where the match is weak. Clone size is given for some rows only: seen once, a few or many times, or a class if the clone is expanded.

CDR3nt: TGTGCCAGCAGTTTATCTGGGGGGGCGACGGGGGTTGGAAACACCATATATTTT
CDR3aa: CASSLSGGATGVGNTIYF
j_gene: TRBJ1-3
len: 18
abundance: few
v_gene: TRBV28
d_gene: -

CDR3nt: TGCAGTGCGGACGCGGGCCCCATAAGCTCCTACAATGAGCAGTTCTTC
CDR3aa: CSADAGPISSYNEQFF
j_gene: TRBJ2-1
len: 16
abundance: many
v_gene: TRBV20-1
d_gene: -

CDR3nt: TGTGCCAGCAGTTTCCGGGACCCTGGCACAGATACGCAGTATTTT
CDR3aa: CASSFRDPGTDTQYF
j_gene: TRBJ2-3
len: 15
abundance: many
v_gene: TRBV12-3/TRBV12-4
d_gene: -

CDR3nt: TGTGCCAGCAGCCATCCCGGACAGAGGGTAGAGGGTAGCTCCTACGAGCAGTACTTC
CDR3aa: CASSHPGQRVEGSSYEQYF
j_gene: TRBJ2-7
len: 19
abundance: few
v_gene: TRBV4-2
d_gene: -

CDR3nt: TGTGCCAGCAGCAAAGGAAGTCAGGGGGCGGCCTACGAGCAGTACTTC
CDR3aa: CASSKGSQGAAYEQYF
j_gene: TRBJ2-7
len: 16
abundance: few
v_gene: TRBV21-1
d_gene: -

CDR3nt: TGCAGTGCGACGGACGGGGGACATGGCTACACCTTC
CDR3aa: CSATDGGHGYTF
j_gene: TRBJ1-2
len: 12
abundance: -
v_gene: TRBV20-1
d_gene: -

CDR3nt: TGTGCCAGCAGTCTACCGGTCGGGGAGCTGTTTTTT
CDR3aa: CASSLPVGELFF
j_gene: TRBJ2-2
len: 12
abundance: many
v_gene: TRBV3-1
d_gene: -

CDR3nt: TGTGCCAGCAGTTTAAAAGGGGACTCCCAGGGAGGCTACGAGCAGTACTTC
CDR3aa: CASSLKGDSQGGYEQYF
j_gene: TRBJ2-7
len: 17
abundance: many
v_gene: TRBV27
d_gene: -

CDR3nt: TGTGCCAGCAGCTTAAACCCCGACCTACCGGGACTAGCAGGCACAGATACGCAGTATTTT
CDR3aa: CASSLNPDLPGLAGTDTQYF
j_gene: TRBJ2-3
len: 20
abundance: many
v_gene: TRBV11-2
d_gene: TRBD2

CDR3nt: TGCAGTGCTAGGTGGGGACAGGGAAGGCAGCCCCAGCATTTT
CDR3aa: CSARWGQGRQPQHF
j_gene: TRBJ1-5
len: 14
abundance: many
v_gene: TRBV20-1
d_gene: TRBD1

CDR3nt: TGTGCCAGCAGTTTAAACGCAGGGACAGTGTGTAGCAGAGATACGCAGTATTTT
CDR3aa: CASSLNAGTVCSRDTQYF
j_gene: TRBJ2-3
len: 18
abundance: once
v_gene: TRBV12-3/TRBV12-4
d_gene: TRBD1

CDR3nt: TGCAGTGCTTCGGACAGGGGTCCCTACGAGCAGTACTTC
CDR3aa: CSASDRGPYEQYF
j_gene: TRBJ2-7
len: 13
abundance: many
v_gene: TRBV20-1
d_gene: TRBD1

CDR3nt: TGTGCCAGCAGCGTATTCATGTACGAGCAGTACTTC
CDR3aa: CASSVFMYEQYF
j_gene: TRBJ2-7
len: 12
abundance: few
v_gene: TRBV7-2
d_gene: -

CDR3nt: TGTGCCACCAGCCTCACAGACTTCCTCAACAATGAGCAGTTCTTC
CDR3aa: CATSLTDFLNNEQFF
j_gene: TRBJ2-1
len: 15
abundance: many
v_gene: TRBV15
d_gene: -

CDR3nt: TGTGCCAGCAGTCTTTCCCCACCGGGACAGGGATTCTCCTATGAGCAGTACTTC
CDR3aa: CASSLSPPGQGFSYEQYF
j_gene: TRBJ2-7
len: 18
abundance: -
v_gene: TRBV28
d_gene: TRBD1

CDR3nt: TGTGGGATCTCGAGCGACTACAATGAGCAGTTCTTC
CDR3aa: CGISSDYNEQFF
j_gene: TRBJ2-1
len: 12
abundance: many
v_gene: TRBV10-3
d_gene: -

CDR3nt: TGCGCCAGCGACCCGGGAGGTGAAAATGAGCAGTTCTTC
CDR3aa: CASDPGGENEQFF
j_gene: TRBJ2-1
len: 13
abundance: many
v_gene: TRBV5-1
d_gene: TRBD2

CDR3nt: TGTGCCAGCAGCACCTGGGGTTTCTACGAGCAGTACTTC
CDR3aa: CASSTWGFYEQYF
j_gene: TRBJ2-7
len: 13
abundance: many
v_gene: TRBV5-6
d_gene: -

CDR3nt: TGTGCCAGCACCAGGGGGGGGGGTCCCCTGCTCACAGATACGCAGTATTTT
CDR3aa: CASTRGGGPLLTDTQYF
j_gene: TRBJ2-3
len: 17
abundance: few
v_gene: TRBV11-2
d_gene: -

CDR3nt: TGTGCCAGCAGCTTAGAACTAGCTTTAGGTACAGATACGCAGTATTTT
CDR3aa: CASSLELALGTDTQYF
j_gene: TRBJ2-3
len: 16
abundance: many
v_gene: TRBV7-2
d_gene: -

CDR3nt: TGTGCCAGCAGCCCAATCGGGGGGAGGGTAAACGAGCAGTACTTC
CDR3aa: CASSPIGGRVNEQYF
j_gene: TRBJ2-7
len: 15
abundance: many
v_gene: TRBV11-2
d_gene: TRBD2

CDR3nt: TGTGCCAGCAGGAAAACGGGCGGTTCTGAAGCTTTCTTT
CDR3aa: CASRKTGGSEAFF
j_gene: TRBJ1-1
len: 13
abundance: many
v_gene: TRBV25-1
d_gene: -

CDR3nt: TGCGCCAGCAGCTCCACACTCCCTGAACTCGGAAACACCATATATTTT
CDR3aa: CASSSTLPELGNTIYF
j_gene: TRBJ1-3
len: 16
abundance: many
v_gene: TRBV5-1
d_gene: -

CDR3nt: TGCAGCGTTGTAGCGGGAGTAGGCAATGAGCAGTTCTTC
CDR3aa: CSVVAGVGNEQFF
j_gene: TRBJ2-1
len: 13
abundance: many
v_gene: TRBV29-1
d_gene: TRBD2

CDR3nt: TGTGCCAGCAGTTTGGTTGTACATTTGAACACTGAAGCTTTCTTT
CDR3aa: CASSLVVHLNTEAFF
j_gene: TRBJ1-1
len: 15
abundance: many
v_gene: TRBV28
d_gene: -

CDR3nt: TGTGCCAGCAGTCGCGGACAGGGCGAGGGGCAGCCCCAGCATTTT
CDR3aa: CASSRGQGEGQPQHF
j_gene: TRBJ1-5
len: 15
abundance: many
v_gene: TRBV3-1
d_gene: TRBD1

CDR3nt: TGTGCCAGCAGCTTAGGGGGGCCAGGGGCTGGAAACACCATATATTTT
CDR3aa: CASSLGGPGAGNTIYF
j_gene: TRBJ1-3
len: 16
abundance: many
v_gene: TRBV7-7
d_gene: -

CDR3nt: TGTGCCAGCTCACCACGGACTAGCGGGGCATTCAATGAGCAGTTCTTC
CDR3aa: CASSPRTSGAFNEQFF
j_gene: TRBJ2-1
len: 16
abundance: few
v_gene: TRBV18
d_gene: TRBD2

CDR3nt: TGTGCCAGCAGCTTAAATAGGGCAGGGGGCTCCTACGAGCAGTACTTC
CDR3aa: CASSLNRAGGSYEQYF
j_gene: TRBJ2-7
len: 16
abundance: many
v_gene: TRBV7-9
d_gene: TRBD1

CDR3nt: TGCAGCGTTGAGGGGATAGCGGGGGGCAACCTTGAGCAGTTCTTC
CDR3aa: CSVEGIAGGNLEQFF
j_gene: TRBJ2-1
len: 15
abundance: many
v_gene: TRBV29-1
d_gene: TRBD2

CDR3nt: TGTGCCAGCAGCCAGTACAGGGGCCATTACGAGCAGTACTTC
CDR3aa: CASSQYRGHYEQYF
j_gene: TRBJ2-7
len: 14
abundance: many
v_gene: TRBV27
d_gene: TRBD1

CDR3nt: TGCGCCAGCAGCCACGGGACTAGCGGGACTATCACAGATACGCAGTATTTT
CDR3aa: CASSHGTSGTITDTQYF
j_gene: TRBJ2-3
len: 17
abundance: many
v_gene: TRBV5-1
d_gene: TRBD2

CDR3nt: TGTGCCACCAAAACCGGGACAGGGCCTGAAGCTTTCTTT
CDR3aa: CATKTGTGPEAFF
j_gene: TRBJ1-1
len: 13
abundance: many
v_gene: TRBV10-3
d_gene: TRBD1

CDR3nt: TGTGCCAGCAACACCGTGGGGACTGAAGCTTTCTTT
CDR3aa: CASNTVGTEAFF
j_gene: TRBJ1-1
len: 12
abundance: many
v_gene: TRBV28
d_gene: -

CDR3nt: TGTGCCAGCTCACCAACCCGACAGGGCGCGACTGAAGCTTTCTTT
CDR3aa: CASSPTRQGATEAFF
j_gene: TRBJ1-1
len: 15
abundance: few
v_gene: TRBV18
d_gene: TRBD1

CDR3nt: TGCAGCGTGGACTACCAAGAGACCCAGTACTTC
CDR3aa: CSVDYQETQYF
j_gene: TRBJ2-5
len: 11
abundance: many
v_gene: TRBV29-1
d_gene: -

CDR3nt: TGTGCCAGCAGCGTAGGAAGAGGGCGAAACACTGAAGCTTTCTTT
CDR3aa: CASSVGRGRNTEAFF
j_gene: TRBJ1-1
len: 15
abundance: many
v_gene: TRBV9
d_gene: -

CDR3nt: TGTGCCACCAGCAGGGCCCGACTAGCGCGCACAGATACGCAGTATTTT
CDR3aa: CATSRARLARTDTQYF
j_gene: TRBJ2-3
len: 16
abundance: many
v_gene: TRBV15
d_gene: TRBD2

CDR3nt: TGCGCCACCATGGAGCCTGGGGCCAACGTCCTGACTTTC
CDR3aa: CATMEPGANVLTF
j_gene: TRBJ2-6
len: 13
abundance: many
v_gene: TRBV5-1
d_gene: -

CDR3nt: TGTGCCAGCAGTCGTCTTGTGCTGGCCTACAATGAGCAGTTCTTC
CDR3aa: CASSRLVLAYNEQFF
j_gene: TRBJ2-1
len: 15
abundance: many
v_gene: TRBV12-3/TRBV12-4
d_gene: -

CDR3nt: TGTGCCAGCTCACCACCAGCGGGGTACAATGAGCAGTTCTTC
CDR3aa: CASSPPAGYNEQFF
j_gene: TRBJ2-1
len: 14
abundance: many
v_gene: TRBV18
d_gene: TRBD2

CDR3nt: TGTGCCAGCAGCTCCAGTAGCATGAACACTGAAGCTTTCTTT
CDR3aa: CASSSSSMNTEAFF
j_gene: TRBJ1-1
len: 14
abundance: many
v_gene: TRBV7-3
d_gene: -

CDR3nt: TGTGCCAGCAGCTTAGACAGCTACACCGGGGAGCTGTTTTTT
CDR3aa: CASSLDSYTGELFF
j_gene: TRBJ2-2
len: 14
abundance: many
v_gene: TRBV7-2
d_gene: -

CDR3nt: TGTGCCAGTAGTATCGGCTATTCCTACGAGCAGTACTTC
CDR3aa: CASSIGYSYEQYF
j_gene: TRBJ2-7
len: 13
abundance: -
v_gene: TRBV19
d_gene: -

CDR3nt: TGTGCCAGCAGCTCCGGCGGGCTAGCGGGGGGGCTATTTCGTCCAGATACGCAGTATTTT
CDR3aa: CASSSGGLAGGLFRPDTQYF
j_gene: TRBJ2-3
len: 20
abundance: many
v_gene: TRBV5-4
d_gene: TRBD2

CDR3nt: TGCGCCAGCGGCTCGAGCGGGAGGTACGAGCAGTACTTC
CDR3aa: CASGSSGRYEQYF
j_gene: TRBJ2-7
len: 13
abundance: -
v_gene: TRBV10-1
d_gene: TRBD2

CDR3nt: TGCAGTGCTACCCAGTCCCGGGACAGTCATCACACCAGTCCCAAAAACATTCAGTACTTC
CDR3aa: CSATQSRDSHHTSPKNIQYF
j_gene: TRBJ2-4
len: 20
abundance: many
v_gene: TRBV20-1
d_gene: TRBD1

CDR3nt: TGCGCCAGCAGCTTAGGGACAGGGAACACAGATACGCAGTATTTT
CDR3aa: CASSLGTGNTDTQYF
j_gene: TRBJ2-3
len: 15
abundance: many
v_gene: TRBV5-1
d_gene: TRBD1